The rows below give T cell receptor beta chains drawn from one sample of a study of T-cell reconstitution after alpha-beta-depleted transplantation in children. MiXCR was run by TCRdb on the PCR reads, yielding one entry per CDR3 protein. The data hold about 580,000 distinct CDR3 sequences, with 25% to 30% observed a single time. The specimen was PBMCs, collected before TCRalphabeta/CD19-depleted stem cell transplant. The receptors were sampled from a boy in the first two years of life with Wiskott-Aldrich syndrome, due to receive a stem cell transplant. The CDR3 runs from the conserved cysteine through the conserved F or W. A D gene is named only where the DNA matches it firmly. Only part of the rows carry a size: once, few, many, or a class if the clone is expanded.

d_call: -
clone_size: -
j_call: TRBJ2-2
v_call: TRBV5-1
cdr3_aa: CASSLQDLRNTGELFF
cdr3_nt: TGCGCCAGCAGCCTCCAGGACCTAAGGAACACCGGGGAGCTGTTTTTT

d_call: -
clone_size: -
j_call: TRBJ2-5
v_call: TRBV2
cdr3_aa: CASRTGTHQETQYF
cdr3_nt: TGTGCCAGCAGAACCGGGACACACCAAGAGACCCAGTACTTC

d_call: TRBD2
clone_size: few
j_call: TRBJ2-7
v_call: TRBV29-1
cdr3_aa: CSVETGGDEQYF
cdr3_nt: TGCAGCGTTGAGACGGGGGGGGACGAGCAGTACTTC

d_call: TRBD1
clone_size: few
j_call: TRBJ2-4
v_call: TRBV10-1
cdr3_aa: CSSSETTGENIQYF
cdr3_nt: TGCTCCAGCAGTGAAACGACAGGGGAAAACATTCAGTACTTC

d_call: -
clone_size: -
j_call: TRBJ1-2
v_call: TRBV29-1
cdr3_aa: CSVWTINYGYTF
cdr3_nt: TGCAGCGTTTGGACAATAAACTATGGCTACACCTTC

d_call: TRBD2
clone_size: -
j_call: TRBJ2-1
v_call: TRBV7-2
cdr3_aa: CASRRLAGESEQFF
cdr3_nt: TGTGCCAGCAGACGACTAGCGGGAGAGTCCGAGCAGTTCTTC

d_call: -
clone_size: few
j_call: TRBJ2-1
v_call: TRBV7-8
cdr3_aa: CASSLVKAANEQFF
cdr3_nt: TGTGCCAGCAGCTTAGTAAAGGCAGCCAATGAGCAGTTCTTC

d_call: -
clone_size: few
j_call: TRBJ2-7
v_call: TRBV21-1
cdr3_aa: CASSFRTSDSYEQYF
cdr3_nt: TGTGCCAGCAGCTTTCGGACTAGCGACTCCTACGAGCAGTACTTC

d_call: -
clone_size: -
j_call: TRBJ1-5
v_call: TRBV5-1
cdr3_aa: CASSLDLGQPQHF
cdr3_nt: TGCGCCAGCAGCTTAGATCTAGGACAGCCCCAGCATTTT

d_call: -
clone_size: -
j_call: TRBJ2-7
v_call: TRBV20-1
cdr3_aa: CSAREPLLYEQYF
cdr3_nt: TGCAGTGCTAGAGAACCCCTCCTCTACGAGCAGTACTTC

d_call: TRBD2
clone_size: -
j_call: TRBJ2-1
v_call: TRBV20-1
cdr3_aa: CSARDPGTSRGNEQFF
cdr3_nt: TGCAGTGCTAGAGATCCCGGGACTAGTCGGGGCAATGAGCAGTTCTTC

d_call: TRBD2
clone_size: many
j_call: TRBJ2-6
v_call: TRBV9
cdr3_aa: CASSDPGLGVPGANVLTF
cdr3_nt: TGTGCCAGCAGCGATCCGGGACTAGGCGTACCTGGGGCCAACGTCCTGACTTTC

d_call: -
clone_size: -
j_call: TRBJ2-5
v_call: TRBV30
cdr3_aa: CAWSQGVRNQETQYF
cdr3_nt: TGTGCCTGGAGTCAAGGAGTCAGGAACCAAGAGACCCAGTACTTC

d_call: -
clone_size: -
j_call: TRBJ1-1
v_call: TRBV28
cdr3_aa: CASSLRFRDLYTFF
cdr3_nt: TGTGCCAGCAGTTTAAGGTTCCGGGACCTATATACTTTCTTT

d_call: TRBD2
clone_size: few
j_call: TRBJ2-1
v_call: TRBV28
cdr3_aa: CASVTSGRGNEQFF
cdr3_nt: TGTGCCAGTGTGACTAGCGGGAGGGGCAATGAGCAGTTCTTC

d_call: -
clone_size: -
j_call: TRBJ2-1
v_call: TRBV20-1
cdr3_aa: CSAIENEQFF
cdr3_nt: TGCAGTGCTATCGAGAATGAGCAGTTCTTC

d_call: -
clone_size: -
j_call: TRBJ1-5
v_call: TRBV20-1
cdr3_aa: CSARGGGSNQPQHF
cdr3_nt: TGCAGTGCTAGAGGGGGGGGTAGCAATCAGCCCCAGCATTTT

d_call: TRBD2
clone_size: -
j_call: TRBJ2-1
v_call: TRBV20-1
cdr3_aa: CSARDWASGMGEQFF
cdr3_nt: TGCAGTGCTAGAGATTGGGCTAGCGGGATGGGTGAGCAGTTCTTC

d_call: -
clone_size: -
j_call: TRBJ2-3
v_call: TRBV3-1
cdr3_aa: CASSHRADTQYF
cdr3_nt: TGTGCCAGCAGCCACCGGGCAGATACGCAGTATTTT

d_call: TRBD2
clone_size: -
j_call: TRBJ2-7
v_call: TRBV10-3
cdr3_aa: CAISESIERGGQYF
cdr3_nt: TGTGCCATCAGTGAGTCGATTGAGCGGGGGGGTCAGTACTTC

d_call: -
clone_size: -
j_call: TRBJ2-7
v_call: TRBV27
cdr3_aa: CASSGSKLTGSEQYF
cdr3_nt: TGTGCCAGCAGTGGGTCCAAATTAACAGGGAGCGAGCAGTACTTC

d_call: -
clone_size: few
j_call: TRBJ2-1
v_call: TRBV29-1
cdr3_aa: CSAHRVTSPNNEQFF
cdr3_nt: TGCAGCGCGCACAGGGTCACTAGCCCGAACAATGAGCAGTTCTTC

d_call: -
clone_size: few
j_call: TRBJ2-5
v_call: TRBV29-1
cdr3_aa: CSVEQDSLQETQYF
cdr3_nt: TGCAGCGTTGAACAGGACAGTTTACAAGAGACCCAGTACTTC

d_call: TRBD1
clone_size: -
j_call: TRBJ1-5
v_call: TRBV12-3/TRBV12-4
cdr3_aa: CASSLQGVKQPQHF
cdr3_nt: TGTGCCAGCAGTTTACAGGGGGTAAAACAGCCCCAGCATTTT

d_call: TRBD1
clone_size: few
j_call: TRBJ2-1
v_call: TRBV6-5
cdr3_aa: CASSYALGTGDNEQFF
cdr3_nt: TGTGCCAGCAGTTACGCCTTAGGGACAGGGGACAATGAGCAGTTCTTC

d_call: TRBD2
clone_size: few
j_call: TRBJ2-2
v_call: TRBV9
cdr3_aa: CASSPGGGIGELFF
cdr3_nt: TGTGCCAGCAGCCCGGGAGGAGGGATCGGGGAGCTGTTTTTT

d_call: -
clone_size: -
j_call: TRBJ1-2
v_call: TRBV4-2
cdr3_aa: CASSQIKGRVYYGYTF
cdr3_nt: TGTGCCAGCAGCCAAATTAAGGGCCGCGTTTACTATGGCTACACCTTC

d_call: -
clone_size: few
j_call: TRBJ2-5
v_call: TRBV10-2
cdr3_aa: CASIGFVGETQYF
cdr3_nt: TGCGCCAGCATAGGATTCGTGGGAGAGACCCAGTACTTC

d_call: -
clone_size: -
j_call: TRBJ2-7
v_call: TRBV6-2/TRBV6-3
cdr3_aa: CASSRWLAVAYEQYF
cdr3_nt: TGTGCCAGCAGTCGCTGGTTAGCGGTTGCCTACGAGCAGTACTTC

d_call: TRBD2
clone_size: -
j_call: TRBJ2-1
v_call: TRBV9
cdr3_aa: CASSVGTSEYNEQFF
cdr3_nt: TGTGCCAGCAGCGTAGGTACTAGCGAGTACAATGAGCAGTTCTTC

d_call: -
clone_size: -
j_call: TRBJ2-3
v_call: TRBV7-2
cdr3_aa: CASSLPGRAGRTDTQYF
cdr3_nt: TGTGCCAGCAGCTTACCAGGTCGGGCGGGAAGAACAGATACGCAGTATTTT

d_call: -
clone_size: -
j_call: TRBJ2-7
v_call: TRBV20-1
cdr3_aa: CSAKQPGLRREQYF
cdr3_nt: TGCAGTGCTAAACAACCGGGACTGCGGCGAGAGCAGTACTTC

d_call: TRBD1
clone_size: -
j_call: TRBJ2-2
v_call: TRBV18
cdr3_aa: CASSPPGQGNTGELFF
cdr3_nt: TGTGCCAGCTCACCCCCGGGACAGGGGAACACCGGGGAGCTGTTTTTT

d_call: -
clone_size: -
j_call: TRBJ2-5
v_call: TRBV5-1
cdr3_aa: CASSKDRPPQETQYF
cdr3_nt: TGCGCCAGCAGCAAGGACCGGCCGCCCCAAGAGACCCAGTACTTC

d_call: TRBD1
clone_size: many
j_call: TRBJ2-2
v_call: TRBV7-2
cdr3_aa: CASSPDRIGLTGELFF
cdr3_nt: TGTGCCAGCAGCCCGGACAGGATAGGATTGACCGGGGAGCTGTTTTTT

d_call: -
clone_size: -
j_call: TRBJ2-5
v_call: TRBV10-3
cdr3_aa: CALGRRKETQYF
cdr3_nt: TGTGCCTTGGGACGGAGGAAGGAGACCCAGTACTTC

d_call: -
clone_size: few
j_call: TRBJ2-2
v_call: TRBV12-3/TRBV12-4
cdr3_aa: CASSLSRGELFF
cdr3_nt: TGTGCCAGCAGTTTATCCCGCGGGGAGCTGTTTTTT

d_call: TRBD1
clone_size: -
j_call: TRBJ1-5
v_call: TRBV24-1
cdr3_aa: CATAGTGGNQPQHF
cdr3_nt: TGTGCCACCGCCGGGACAGGGGGGAATCAGCCCCAGCATTTT

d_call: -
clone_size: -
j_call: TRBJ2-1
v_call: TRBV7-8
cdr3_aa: CASSSSGAPSEQFF
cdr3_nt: TGTGCCAGCAGCTCCAGCGGAGCTCCTAGTGAGCAGTTCTTC

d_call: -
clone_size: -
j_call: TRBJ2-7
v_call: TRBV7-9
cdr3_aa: CASSLGANSYEQYF
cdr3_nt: TGTGCCAGCAGCTTAGGAGCAAATTCCTACGAGCAGTACTTC

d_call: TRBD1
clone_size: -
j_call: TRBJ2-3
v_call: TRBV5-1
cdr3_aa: CASSLRDRNTDTQYF
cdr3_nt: TGCGCCAGCAGCCTTAGGGACAGAAACACAGATACGCAGTATTTT

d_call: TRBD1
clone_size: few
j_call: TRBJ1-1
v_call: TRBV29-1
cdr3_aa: CSVGGQMNTEAFF
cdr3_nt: TGCAGCGTTGGGGGACAGATGAACACTGAAGCTTTCTTT